This is a list of T cell receptor beta chains from one sample in a study of T-cell reconstitution after alpha-beta-depleted transplantation in children. TCRdb re-derived calls from the PCR reads in MiXCR, one entry per CDR3 protein. The sample has hundreds of thousands of distinct CDR3 sequences; about 16% are singletons. Sequencing was performed on PBMCs, mostly from graft donor cells, taken 360 days after TCRalphabeta/CD19-depleted stem cell transplant. Receptor source: a male patient between 2 and 15 years old who had a stem cell transplant for acute lymphoblastic leukemia, so the T cells may come from the graft donor. Each CDR3 is given with its conserved first and last residue. A D gene is named only where the DNA matches it firmly. A row's size may be missing; if present it is once, few, many or a size class.

TRBV19	-	TRBJ2-1	TRBD2	TGTGCCAGTAGGGCCCGGACTAGCGGGAGTAGAAACTACAATGAGCAGTTCTTC	CASRARTSGSRNYNEQFF
TRBV7-2	many	TRBJ2-1	-	TGTGCCAGCAGTCCAACAGGATACAATGAGCAGTTCTTC	CASSPTGYNEQFF
TRBV12-5	-	TRBJ2-5	TRBD1	TGTGCTAGTGGGGACAGGGGCGAGACCCAGTACTTC	CASGDRGETQYF
TRBV7-2	-	TRBJ2-7	TRBD2	TGTGCCAGCAGCCGACCCTGGACTAGCCTCCCCTACGAGCAGTACTTC	CASSRPWTSLPYEQYF
TRBV29-1	many	TRBJ1-1	-	TGCAGCGTTGAAGCACCGGGACCGAAGAACACTGAAGCTTTCTTT	CSVEAPGPKNTEAFF
TRBV5-1	many	TRBJ2-7	TRBD1	TGCGCCAGCAGCTCCTACAGGGGACCCTACGAGCAGTACTTC	CASSSYRGPYEQYF
TRBV11-2	few	TRBJ2-3	-	TGTGCCAGCAGCTTGTCGGCGGGATCGGGGTCAGATACGCAGTATTTT	CASSLSAGSGSDTQYF
TRBV18	-	TRBJ1-1	-	TGTGCCAGCTCAAAGGGACTGGCGAACACTGAAGCTTTCTTT	CASSKGLANTEAFF
TRBV10-3	few	TRBJ2-7	-	TGTGCCATCAGTGAGTCGCCTTCCACTTATTCCTACGAGCAGTACTTC	CAISESPSTYSYEQYF
TRBV4-1	once	TRBJ2-3	TRBD2	TGCGCCAGCAGCCAAGCTCCGGGAGGCGACACAGATACGCAGTATTTT	CASSQAPGGDTDTQYF
TRBV20-1	few	TRBJ1-1	-	TGCAGTGCTAGAGTGGGTGGCAGGGGTATGGACACTGAAGCTTTCTTT	CSARVGGRGMDTEAFF
TRBV20-1	many	TRBJ2-2	-	TGCAGTGCTACTAGCATGGTCCACACCGGGGAGCTGTTTTTT	CSATSMVHTGELFF